This T cell receptor beta chain originates from a study of CD8+CD57+ T cells in acquired aplastic anemia. Study background: Across the sorted CD4+ and CD8+ cells, DNA amounts averaged 3.2 ug.

Sequenced patients had shown CD8+CD57+ cell expansion by flow cytometry. The enrolled patients all had severe acquired aplastic anemia. Blood was sampled before the patients had received any therapy. Profiling that covered TCR beta VDJ and CDR3 relied on genomic DNA as its template. TCRdb independently ran MiXCR on the reads; one entry per CDR3 protein. Altogether 450,000 to 600,000 distinct CDR3 sequences are present, more than 25% being singletons, with the ten largest covering around 0.82%. The sample holds many counts of this clonotype. Its antigen remains unknown. Germline V lookup: CDR1 LNHNV, CDR2 YYDKDF (reference sequence). V was clipped by 7 bases and J by 3 bases, with 7 bases between them. The CDR3 consists of 12 residues. Notes on the study in general: Patients and controls shared around 30 CD8+ CDR3 sequences.

This TCR derives from a human donor with aplastic anemia. The source material was sorted CD4+, CD8+, or CD8+CD57+ T cells (not recorded which) from PBMCs. The chain employs TRBV15 and TRBJ1-5; D gene ambiguous. The CDR3 sequence: CATNTPNQPQHF. Here the CDR3 DNA reads TGTGCCACCAACACTCCCAATCAGCCCCAGCATTTT.